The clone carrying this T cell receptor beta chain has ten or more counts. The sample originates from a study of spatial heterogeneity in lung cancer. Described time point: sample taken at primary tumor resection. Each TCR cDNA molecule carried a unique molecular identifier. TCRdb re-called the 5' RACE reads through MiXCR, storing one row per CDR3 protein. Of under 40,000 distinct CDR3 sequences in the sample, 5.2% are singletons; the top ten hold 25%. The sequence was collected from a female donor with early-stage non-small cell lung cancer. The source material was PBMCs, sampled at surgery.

This CDR3 is CASSLKGVGNQPQHF. DNA for the CDR3: TGTGCCAGCAGTTTAAAGGGAGTTGGCAATCAGCCCCAGCATTTT. The V call is TRBV12-3 or TRBV12-4, the J call TRBJ1-5, with D unclear. The V gene lost 2 bases and the J gene lost 2 bases, with 10 bases spanning the gap. This CDR3 is built from 15 residues.